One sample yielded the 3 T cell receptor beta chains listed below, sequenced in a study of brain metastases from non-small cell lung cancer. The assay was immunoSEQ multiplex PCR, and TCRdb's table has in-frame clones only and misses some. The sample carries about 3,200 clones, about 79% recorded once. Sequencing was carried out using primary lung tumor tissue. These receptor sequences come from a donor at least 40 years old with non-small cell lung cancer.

CDR3: CATSDRASEAFF. As DNA, the CDR3 is TGTGCCACCAGTGACCGAGCCAGCGAAGCTTTCTTT. The gene calls are TRBV24-1 and TRBJ1-1; D not resolved. CDR3 length: 12 amino acids. Trimming left V 4 bases short and J 8 bases short, with 10 bases between. Germline V lookup: CDR1 KGHDR, CDR2 SFDVKD.

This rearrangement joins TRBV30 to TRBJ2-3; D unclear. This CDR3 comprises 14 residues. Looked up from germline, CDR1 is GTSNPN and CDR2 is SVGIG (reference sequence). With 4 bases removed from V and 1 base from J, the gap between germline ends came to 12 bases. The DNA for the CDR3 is TGTGCCTGGACGCCCGGCTTTGGCACAGATACGCAGTATTTT. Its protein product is CAWTPGFGTDTQYF.

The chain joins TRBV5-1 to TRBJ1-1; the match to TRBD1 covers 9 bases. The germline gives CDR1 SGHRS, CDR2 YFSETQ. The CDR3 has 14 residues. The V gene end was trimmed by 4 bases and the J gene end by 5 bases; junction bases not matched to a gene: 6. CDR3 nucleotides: TGCGCCAGCAGCCCTACAGGGGGCGCGACTGAAGCTTTCTTT. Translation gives CASSPTGGATEAFF.